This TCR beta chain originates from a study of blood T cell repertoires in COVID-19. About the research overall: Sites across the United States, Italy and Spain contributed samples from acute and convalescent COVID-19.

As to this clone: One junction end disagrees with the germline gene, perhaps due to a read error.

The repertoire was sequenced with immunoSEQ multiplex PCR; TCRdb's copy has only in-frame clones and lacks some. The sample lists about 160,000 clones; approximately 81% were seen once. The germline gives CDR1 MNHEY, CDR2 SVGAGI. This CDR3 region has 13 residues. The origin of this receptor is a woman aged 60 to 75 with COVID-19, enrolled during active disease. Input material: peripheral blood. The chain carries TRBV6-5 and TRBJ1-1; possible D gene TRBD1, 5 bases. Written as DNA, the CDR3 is TGTGTCAGCAATGGGGCGGGAAACACTGAAGCTTTCTTT. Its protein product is CVSNGAGNTEAFF.